Described below is a single T cell receptor beta chain sequence and its context. This clone was detected only a few times. What this receptor recognizes is not known. No much larger clone exists at a distance of one base, and base qualities are not known. This sample is drawn from a study of beta chain features in type 1 diabetes (dated by TCRdb to the late 2010s). For context, the study as a whole: Mean age, gender distribution, total cell number and subset yield were not different between patients and healthy donors. A total of over 95,000,000 sorted cells were examined across all samples, and RNA yield correlated strongly with the number of cells per subset. The study compared the TCRB repertoires of sorted circulating CD4+ T cell subsets in recently diagnosed type 1 diabetes patients with those in matched healthy donors. Whereas all 28 donors provided naive and central memory subsets, regulatory and stem cell-like memory subsets were isolated from just 8 patients and about eight healthy donors.

The entire amount of isolated RNA was reverse transcribed using the High Capacity cDNA Reverse Transcription Kit, so the sequenced TCRB transcripts were expressed ones. Naive, central memory and regulatory T cell samples underwent deep immunoSEQ sequencing, averaging about 3.57 million total reads per sample. Sorted cells were lysed in RLT buffer and RNA was extracted with DNase-treated RNeasy Micro or Mini kits, depending on cell number. To prevent cross-contamination, each cell subset was processed individually, whereas patient and healthy donor samples were processed jointly. The immunoSEQ multiplex PCR was used to amplify TCRB sequences from cDNA, generating 87-bp fragments that spanned the CDR3 region. Sequencing of the amplicons was done on the Illumina HiSeq platform. The original methods were these. Synthetic template baselines were used to correct PCR bias computationally, reads within Hamming distance 2 were collapsed together, and singletons that could not be merged were discarded. Reads were aligned to IMGT to assign V, D and J genes, CDR3 length, and insertions or deletions at six rearrangement sites. Clonotype counts were normalized to sorted cell number within each subset before computing true diversity and Gini coefficients with the tcR R package. Repertoire sharing was quantified using the overlap coefficient calculated on TCRB nucleotide sequences. As a proxy for the pre-selection repertoire, out-of-frame TCRB sequences from naive cells were analyzed. TCRdb provides this immuneACCESS table in a form limited to in-frame rearrangements. Some clones are lacking; in checked studies, under half of them reflect an unresolved V gene, and why the rest are absent is not known. V and J calls and clone size are as listed in that table; D and trimming were resolved from the DNA. The sample table records hundreds of thousands of clones; around 15% of these occur just once. The ten largest clones represent 0.09% to 0.095% of the sample.

Each donor gave one peripheral blood draw, roughly 0.12 L on average, collected into heparinised tubes. A BD FACSAria II and a panel including CD45RO, CCR7, CD25, CD127, CD95 and CD27 were used to sort naive, central memory, regulatory and stem cell-like memory CD4+ T cells. All sorted populations exceeded 95% purity. PBMCs were isolated right away by Lymphoprep density gradient centrifugation and were stained directly, without culture. Samples were stained and sorted in pairs, with one healthy donor and one patient per experiment, so that batch effects were minimized. Overall study outcomes, separate from this receptor: Because cDNA was sequenced instead of genomic DNA, highly expressing activated cells could be over-represented, though the groups showed no difference in activation or CD3 levels. HLA sub-analyses involved small numbers of individuals, so any influence of HLA type on TCRB rearrangement remained unresolved. At VDJ recombination sites, type 1 diabetes patients had fewer insertions and more deleted nucleotides, which implies abnormalities in thymic rearrangement. PCR might favor shorter templates, but patient and control samples were amplified and corrected together, so any skew would affect both groups equally. Naive, central memory and regulatory TCRB repertoires appeared more similar among patients than among healthy donors. In all four CD4+ subsets, TCRB CDR3 length was moderately but significantly shorter in type 1 diabetes patients.

V sheds 4 bases and J sheds 2 bases, leaving 15 bases between their ends. The CDR3 goes from the cysteine to the phenylalanine over 15 residues. The CDR3 DNA has 45 bases and is translated from base 1. In the germline V gene (reference sequence), CDR1 corresponds to GTSNPN and CDR2 to SVGIG. Sample: naive CD4+ T cells from blood. The sample's cell subset or site label, in plain terms: true naive CD4+ T cells. The chain couples TRBV30 to TRBJ1-5; no confident D gene assignment can be made. The clonotype originates from a man between 18 and 35 years old in good health. Here the CDR3 is given as CAWTRGGSGNQPQHF. The DNA sequence reads TGTGCCTGGACCCGAGGAGGTAGTGGCAATCAGCCCCAGCATTTT. The entire variable domain, with the stretches around the CDR3 drawn from the reference TRBV30 and TRBJ1-5 proteins, is SQTIHQWPATLVQPVGSPLSLECTVEGTSNPNLYWYRQAAGRGLQLLFYSVGIGQISSEVPQNLSASRPQDRQFILSSKKLLLSDSGFYLCAWTRGGSGNQPQHFGDGTRLSIL.